Presented here are 6 T cell receptor beta chains from one specimen sequenced in a study of T cells in Graves' hyperthyroidism and ophthalmopathy. RNA transcripts provided the source from which TCR beta CDR3 regions were amplified. Using the HTBI primer set, a first-round RT-PCR was run on the TCR CDR3. TCRdb re-analysed the multiplex PCR reads in MiXCR, keeping a single row per CDR3 protein. In the table there are around 300,000 distinct CDR3 sequences, 13% to 15% of which are singletons. Sequenced sample: blood. The receptors stem from a woman aged 45-65 years with Graves' hyperthyroidism that later progressed to Graves' ophthalmopathy.

This clonotype was observed many times. The chain joins TRBV20-1 to TRBJ2-1, with 9 bases aligning to TRBD2. The CDR3 consists of 12 residues. The V gene end was trimmed by 7 bases and the J gene end by 6 bases; junction bases not matched to a gene: 4. In germline, CDR1 is DFQATT, CDR2 SNEGSKA (reference sequence). The CDR3 DNA sequence: TGCAGTGGGGCTAGCGGGATCAATGAGCAGTTCTTC. Translation gives CSGASGINEQFF.

This clonotype has a handful of counts. Since a much larger clone is just one base distant, this may be a read error. The rearrangement uses TRBV18 and TRBJ1-2; TRBD1 agrees at 7 bases. The germline gives CDR1 KGHSH, CDR2 LQKENI. V was clipped by 6 bases and J by 1 base; unmatched bases: 8. The CDR3 runs 15 residues. The CDR3 DNA is TGTGCCAGCTCGCTCCAAAGGGACAGTAACTATGGCTACACCTTC. This gives the protein CASSLQRDSNYGYTF.

Many counts were recorded for this clonotype. The chain has TRBV2 and TRBJ2-1; a possible D gene is TRBD2 (6 bases). This CDR3 is built from 13 residues. Trimming stripped 4 bases from V and 4 bases from J, with 8 bases between. Germline CDR1 SNHLY, CDR2 FYNNEI. CDR3 sequence (DNA): TGTGCCAGCAGTGGGGACTCTTACAATGAGCAGTTCTTC. It encodes CASSGDSYNEQFF.

This clonotype was seen many times. This chain connects TRBV28 to TRBJ2-7; no firm D call. The CDR3 loop spans 11 amino acids. Germline-derived CDR1 and CDR2 are MDHEN and SYDVKM. V lost 6 bases, J lost 6 bases, and 9 bases lay in between. This CDR3 is CASRPSGEQYF. The DNA of the CDR3 is TGTGCCAGCAGGCCCTCGGGCGAGCAGTACTTC. Full variable domain (rest looked up from reference TRBV28 and TRBJ2-7): DVKVTQSSRYLVKRTGEKVFLECVQDMDHENMFWYRQDPGLGLRLIYFSYDVKMKEKGDIPEGYSVSREKKERFSLILESASTNQTSMYLCASRPSGEQYFGPGTRLTVT.

This clonotype came up many times. The rearrangement uses TRBV15 and TRBJ2-5; D tentatively fits TRBD1 or TRBD2 (7 bases each). With 1 base removed from V and 5 bases from J, the gap between germline ends came to 11 bases. Per the germline V gene, CDR1 is LNHNV and CDR2 is YYDKDF (reference sequence). This CDR3 comprises 14 residues. In DNA form, the CDR3 reads TGTGCCACCAGCAGAGGTCAGGGGGGGGAGACCCAGTACTTC. This sequence encodes CATSRGQGGETQYF.

This clonotype was seen many times. The chain couples TRBV30 to TRBJ2-5; D remains unclear. Between the trimmed V and J ends, which lost 0 bases and 5 bases, there was a span of 7 bases. Germline-derived CDR1 and CDR2 are GTSNPN and SVGIG (reference sequence). This CDR3 is built from 12 residues. The CDR3 protein is CAWSVSLETQYF. CDR3 in DNA: TGTGCCTGGAGTGTGAGCTTGGAGACCCAGTACTTC.